This TCR beta chain was profiled in a study of T cell changes during pregnancy in multiple sclerosis. CDR3 length equals 15 residues. CDR1 and CDR2 (germline): MGHRA, YSYEKL. V shed 1 base, J shed 7 bases, and the junction held 3 bases outside the gene matches. Using immunoSEQ multiplex PCR, the repertoire was profiled, and TCRdb retains in-frame clones only, with some absent. Of 84,000 or so clones listed, about 94% are singletons. This rearrangement joins TRBV4-1 to TRBJ1-4, with 10 bases aligning to TRBD1. The receptor's source is a female donor with multiple sclerosis, enrolled in a pregnancy study. The material sequenced was peripheral blood, taken in the third trimester of pregnancy. The CDR3 here is CASSQGQGAREKLFF. In DNA form, the CDR3 reads TGCGCCAGCAGCCAAGGACAGGGGGCTCGTGAAAAACTGTTTTTT.